Following are 13 T cell receptor beta chains from one sample sequenced in a study of blood T cell repertoires in COVID-19. Assay used: immunoSEQ multiplex PCR; TCRdb lists only in-frame clones, some missing. This table holds 200,000 or so clones, about 88% found once. Source material: PBMCs or T cells enriched from blood (not recorded which). These receptors were taken from a woman in her twenties or thirties who had recovered from COVID-19.

This chain connects TRBV19 to TRBJ1-4; D might be TRBD1 (5 bases). The CDR3 is 18 amino acids. Trimming took off 3 bases at V and 0 bases at J, with 17 bases between the two ends. Germline assignment: CDR1 LNHDA and CDR2 SQIVND (reference sequence). The CDR3: CASSIREGARATNEKLFF. The CDR3 DNA is TGTGCCAGTAGTATTAGGGAAGGGGCACGGGCAACTAATGAAAAACTGTTTTTT.

The chain employs TRBV29-1 and TRBJ2-7, with TRBD1 matching 7 bases. Germline-derived CDR1 and CDR2 are SQVTM and ANQGSEA. The CDR3 is 14 residues long. V dropped 6 bases and J dropped 0; count of bases not matched to a gene: 8. CDR3: CSVEDRPSSYEQYF. The DNA for the CDR3 is TGCAGCGTCGAGGACAGGCCTAGCTCCTACGAGCAGTACTTC.

This rearrangement joins TRBV11-3 to TRBJ2-3; 7 bases align to TRBD2. The CDR3 sequence is 16 residues long. Trimming at V came to 5 bases and at J to 5 bases, leaving 13 bases not matched to a gene. Germline CDR1 is SGHNT and CDR2 is YENEEA. DNA for the CDR3: TGTGCCAGCAGCCCTCGGAGCGGGGCAGAAGGAGATACGCAGTATTTT. Protein product: CASSPRSGAEGDTQYF.

The chain is built from TRBV5-1 and TRBJ2-3; D unclear. This CDR3 is built from 17 residues. The V gene's germline CDR1 is SGHRS and CDR2 YFSETQ. Deletions cut 1 base from V and 2 bases from J, with 17 bases between. In nucleotides, the CDR3 is TGCGCCAGCAGCTTGATGGCGGCTACCTTTCTCACAGATACGCAGTATTTT. It yields the protein CASSLMAATFLTDTQYF.

In this sample, this clone turned up once. This chain links TRBV19 with TRBJ1-1; 9 nucleotides line up with TRBD1. Trimming removed 4 bases from V and 5 bases from J; junction bases left unmatched: 2. The CDR3 sequence is 13 residues long. Germline V gene sequence: CDR1 LNHDA, CDR2 SQIVND (reference sequence). CDR3 DNA: TGTGCCAGTAGTACCGACAGGGGGACTGAAGCTTTCTTT. This gives the protein CASSTDRGTEAFF.

This chain connects TRBV15 to TRBJ2-7, with a weak D call TRBD1 (5 bases). The CDR3 spans 13 residues. Trimming pared 0 bases from V and 5 bases from J, leaving 8 bases between. The germline gives CDR1 LNHNV, CDR2 YYDKDF (reference sequence). CDR3 protein: CATSRDVRDEQYF. DNA for the CDR3: TGTGCCACCAGCAGAGATGTCAGGGACGAGCAGTACTTC.

This clone was found a few times. The chain uses TRBV10-1 and TRBJ2-4, with D maybe TRBD2 (6 bases). This CDR3 has 13 amino acids. Germline V CDR1 and CDR2: WNHNN, SYGVQD (reference sequence). The V end lost 5 bases, the J end lost 8 bases, and 13 bases lay between the germline ends. The CDR3: CASSKEGNDIQYF. In DNA, the CDR3 is TGCGCCAGCAGTAAGGAGGGTAACGACATTCAGTACTTC.

This clone appeared a few times. The V call is TRBV27, the J call TRBJ1-2; no definite D call. The length of the CDR3 is 11 residues. The ends were cut back, 10 bases at V and 2 bases at J, with 8 bases in the middle. CDR1 and CDR2 (germline): MNHEY, SMNVEV (reference sequence). As DNA, the CDR3 is TGTGCCACCTGGGCCAACTATGGCTACACCTTC. It specifies CATWANYGYTF.

The chain has TRBV12-3 or TRBV12-4 and TRBJ2-5; tentative D call: TRBD1 (6 bases). The CDR3 is 13 amino acids. Trimming pared 7 bases from V and 1 base from J, leaving 10 bases between. CDR3 in DNA: TGTGCCAGCACCTTGGACAGCCAAGAGACCCAGTACTTC. It yields the protein CASTLDSQETQYF.

The chain has TRBV7-3 and TRBJ2-5, with a weak D call TRBD2 (5 bases). The CDR3 sequence is 17 residues long. Trimming removed 1 base at V and 4 bases at J, with 19 bases between. Germline values: CDR1 SGHTA, CDR2 FQGTGA. CDR3 sequence (DNA): TGTGCCAGCAGCTTAAGGGGTTCCACTAGTTTTACAGAGACCCAGTACTTC. This codes for CASSLRGSTSFTETQYF.

The chain employs TRBV19 and TRBJ1-5, with TRBD1 identical over 7 bases. J gave up 3 bases and V 5 bases, and 7 bases lay outside the gene matches. CDR3 size: 15 residues. Per germline, CDR1 LNHDA and CDR2 SQIVND (reference sequence). CDR3 region: CASSVRTGNNQPQHF. The CDR3 nucleotides are TGTGCCAGTAGTGTAAGGACAGGAAACAATCAGCCCCAGCATTTT.

The chain couples TRBV9 to TRBJ1-1; 9 nucleotides match TRBD1. Germline CDR1 is SGDLS and CDR2 is YYNGEE. The CDR3 is 15 amino acids. V was pared by 3 bases and J by 2 bases, with 5 bases of the junction left unmatched. CDR3 nucleotides: TGTGCCAGCAGCGAATACAGGGGGCTTAACACTGAAGCTTTCTTT. Residues: CASSEYRGLNTEAFF.

The chain combines TRBV21-1 with TRBJ2-7; TRBD1 reflects the table's D call only, with no check against the DNA. TRBV21-1 is an annotated pseudogene. The CDR3 is made up of 18 amino acids. In DNA, the CDR3 is TGTGCCAGCAGCAAAATAAGAACCGGGACAGGGACCCCCTACGAGCAGTACTTC. Protein product: CASSKIRTGTGTPYEQYF.